This T cell receptor beta chain stems from a study of regulatory T cells in long-lasting Graves disease. The length of the CDR3 is 16 residues. Trimming took 3 bases from V and 5 from J, leaving 19 bases between them. Germline CDR1 and CDR2: SGHRS and YFSETQ. Time point: newly diagnosed GD, antithyroid drugs for less than 3 months. RNA from PBMCs was the source of the TCR library. The TCR beta library used iRepertoire HTBI primers with Arm-PCR amplification of CDR3. From the multiplex PCR reads, TCRdb called clonotypes with MiXCR, one entry per CDR3 protein. Of approximately 540,000 distinct CDR3 sequences listed, 9.5% to 15% are singletons. This clonotype has a count of ten or more. Separately, the same data were catalogued under a study of T cells in Graves' hyperthyroidism and ophthalmopathy. That study reports: The HTBI primer set served for first-round RT-PCR of the TCR CDR3.

This clonotype was sampled from a woman in her 30s with Graves disease. The specimen was peripheral blood mononuclear cells (PBMCs), collected at new diagnosis, from a patient treated with antithyroid drugs. The chain combines TRBV5-1 with TRBJ2-3; the D gene is possibly TRBD2 (6 bases). The CDR3 sequence: CASSYVKGGGEDTQYF. The CDR3 DNA is TGCGCCAGCAGCTACGTGAAGGGCGGCGGGGAAGATACGCAGTATTTT.